This T cell receptor (beta chain) appears in the sequencing data of a study of shared clonotypes between healthy human individuals. Study details: Three plates each covered CD4 naive and memory; CD8 naive two, CD8 memory one. Study outcomes and limitations: Generally, naive subsets (rather than memory subsets) showed larger estimated richness.

The CDR3 covers 15 residues. Germline V gives CDR1 SGHVS, CDR2 FQNEAQ. V was clipped by 2 bases and J by 1 base; unmatched bases: 3. Comments on this clone: Its matching antigen is unknown.

All of the donors resided in Nashville, Tennessee, and each was a Caucasian adult. Method: immunoSEQ multiplex PCR; TCRdb's copy keeps in-frame clones and lacks some. The sample carries approximately 640,000 clones, about 90% recorded once. This clonotype was sampled from a man between 18 and 35 years old in good health. Some clones in this sample may be carry-over from other donors' samples. Sequencing used memory CD8+ T cells from PBMCs. Subset reported: CD45RO+ cells pooled with CCR7-negative TemRA cells. This chain links TRBV7-8 with TRBJ2-7; 9 bases align to TRBD2. CDR3 in amino acids: CASSLSSGVSYEQYF. CDR3 sequence (DNA): TGTGCCAGCAGCTTATCTAGCGGGGTTTCCTACGAGCAGTACTTC.